This T cell receptor beta chain was recovered during a study of shared clonotypes between healthy human individuals. Profiled with immunoSEQ multiplex PCR; TCRdb holds only in-frame clones, not every one. The data show around 2,000,000 clones, about 95% seen once. Naive CD8 isolation took CD45RO-negative cells positively selected for CCR7 and excluded terminally differentiated effector memory CD45RA+ cells. Adult donors, all healthy and HIV-negative, had no recent acute infections or vaccinations. This clone occurred once. The germline V gene has CDR1 SGHDT and CDR2 YYEEEE. There are 14 residues in the CDR3. V lost 0 bases to trimming and J lost 5 bases, with 9 bases between them.

The source of this sequence is a man younger than 30 in good health. The chain employs TRBV5-6 and TRBJ2-1, with D possibly TRBD1 on 6 matching bases. The sequenced material came from naive CD8+ T cells sorted from blood. CDR3 loop: CASSLAGAHNEQFF. CDR3 in DNA: TGTGCCAGCAGCTTGGCAGGGGCCCACAATGAGCAGTTCTTC.